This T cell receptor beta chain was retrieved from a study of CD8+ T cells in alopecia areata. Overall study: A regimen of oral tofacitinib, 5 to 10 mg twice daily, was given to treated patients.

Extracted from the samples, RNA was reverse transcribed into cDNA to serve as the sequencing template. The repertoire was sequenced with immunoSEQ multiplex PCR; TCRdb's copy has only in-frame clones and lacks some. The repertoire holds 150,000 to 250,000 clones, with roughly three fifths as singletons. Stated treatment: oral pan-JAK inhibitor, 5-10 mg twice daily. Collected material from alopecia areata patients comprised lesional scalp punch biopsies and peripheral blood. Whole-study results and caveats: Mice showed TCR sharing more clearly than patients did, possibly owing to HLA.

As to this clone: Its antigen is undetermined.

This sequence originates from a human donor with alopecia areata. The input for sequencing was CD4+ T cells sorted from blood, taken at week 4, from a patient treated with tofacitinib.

The CDR3 nucleotides are TGTGCCAGCAGTTTAGCTAGCTGGCCAGATACGCAGTATTTT. The encoded protein is CASSLASWPDTQYF. This rearrangement joins TRBV27 to TRBJ2-3; perhaps TRBD2 as D (5 bases). The germline CDR1 and CDR2 sequences are MNHEY and SMNVEV (reference sequence). Trimming shortened V by 2 bases and J by 4 bases, and 10 bases separated the two germline ends. The CDR3 is 14 residues long.